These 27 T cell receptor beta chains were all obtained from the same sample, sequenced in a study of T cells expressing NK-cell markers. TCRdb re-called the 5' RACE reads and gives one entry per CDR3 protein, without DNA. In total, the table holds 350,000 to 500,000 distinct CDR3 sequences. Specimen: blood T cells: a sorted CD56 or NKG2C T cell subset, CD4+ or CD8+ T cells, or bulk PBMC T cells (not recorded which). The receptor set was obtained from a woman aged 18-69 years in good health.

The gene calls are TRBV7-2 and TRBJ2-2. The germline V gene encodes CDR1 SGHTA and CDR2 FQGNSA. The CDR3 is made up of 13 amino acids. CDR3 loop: CASSLSAPGELFF.

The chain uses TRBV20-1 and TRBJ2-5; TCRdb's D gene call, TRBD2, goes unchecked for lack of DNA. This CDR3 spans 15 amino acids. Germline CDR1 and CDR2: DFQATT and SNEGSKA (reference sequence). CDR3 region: CSARTQGTGRETQYF.

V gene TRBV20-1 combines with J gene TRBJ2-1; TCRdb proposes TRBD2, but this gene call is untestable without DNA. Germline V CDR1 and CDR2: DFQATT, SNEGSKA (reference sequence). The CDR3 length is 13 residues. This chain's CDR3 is CSAPGTRSNEQFF.

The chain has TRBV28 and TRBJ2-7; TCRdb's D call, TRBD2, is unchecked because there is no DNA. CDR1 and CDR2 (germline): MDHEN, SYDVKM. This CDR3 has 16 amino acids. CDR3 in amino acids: CATTQGPSGHNYEQYF.

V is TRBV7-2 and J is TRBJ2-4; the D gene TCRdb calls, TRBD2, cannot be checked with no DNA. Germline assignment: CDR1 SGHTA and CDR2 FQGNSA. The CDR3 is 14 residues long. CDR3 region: CASSLDYGYSDTLF.

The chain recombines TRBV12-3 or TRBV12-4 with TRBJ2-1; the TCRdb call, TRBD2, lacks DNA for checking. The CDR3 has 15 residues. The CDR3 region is CASSLREGGYNEQFF.

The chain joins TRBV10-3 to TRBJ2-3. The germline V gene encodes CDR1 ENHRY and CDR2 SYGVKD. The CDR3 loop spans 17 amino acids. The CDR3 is CASRSDLLSASTDTQYF.

Here the CDR3 reads CASSLWGRPGAQHF. The chain employs TRBV7-2 and TRBJ1-5; the D gene TCRdb calls, TRBD1, cannot be checked with no DNA. This CDR3 region has 14 residues. Germline assignment: CDR1 SGHTA and CDR2 FQGNSA.

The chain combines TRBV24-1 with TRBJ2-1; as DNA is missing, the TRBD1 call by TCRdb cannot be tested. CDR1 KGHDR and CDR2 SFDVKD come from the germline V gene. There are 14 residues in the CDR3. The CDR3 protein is CATSDSAGDNEQFF.

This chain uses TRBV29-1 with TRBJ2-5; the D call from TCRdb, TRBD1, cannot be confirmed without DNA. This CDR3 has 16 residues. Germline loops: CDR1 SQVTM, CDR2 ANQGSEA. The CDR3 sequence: CSVDDRGSLYQETQYF.

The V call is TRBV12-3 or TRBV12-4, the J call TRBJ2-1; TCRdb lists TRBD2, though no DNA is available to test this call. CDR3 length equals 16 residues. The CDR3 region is CASSSPWGTDYNEQFF.

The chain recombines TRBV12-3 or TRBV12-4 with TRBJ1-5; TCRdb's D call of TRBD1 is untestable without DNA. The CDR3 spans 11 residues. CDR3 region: CASSRGEPQHF.

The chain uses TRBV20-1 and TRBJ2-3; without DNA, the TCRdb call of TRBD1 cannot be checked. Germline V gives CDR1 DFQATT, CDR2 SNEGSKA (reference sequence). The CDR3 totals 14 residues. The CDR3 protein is CSADRGTPPGTQYF.

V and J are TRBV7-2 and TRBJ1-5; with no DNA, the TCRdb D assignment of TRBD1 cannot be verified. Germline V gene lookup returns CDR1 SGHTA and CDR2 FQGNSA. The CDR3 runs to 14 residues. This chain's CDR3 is CASSLGGFYQPQHF. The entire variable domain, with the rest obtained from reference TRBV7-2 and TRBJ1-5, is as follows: GAGVSQSPSNKVTEKGKDVELRCDPISGHTALYWYRQSLGQGLEFLIYFQGNSAPDKSGLPSDRFSAERTGGSVSTLTIQRTQQEDSAVYLCASSLGGFYQPQHFGDGTRLSIL.

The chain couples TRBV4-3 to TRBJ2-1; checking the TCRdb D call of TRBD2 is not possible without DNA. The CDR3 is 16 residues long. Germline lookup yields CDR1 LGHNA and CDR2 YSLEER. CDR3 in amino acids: CASSQDLGLAGGEQFF.

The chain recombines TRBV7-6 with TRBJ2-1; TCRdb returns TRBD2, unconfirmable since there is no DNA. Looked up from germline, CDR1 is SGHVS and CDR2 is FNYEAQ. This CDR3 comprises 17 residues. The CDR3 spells CASSLTTSGSSYNEQFF.

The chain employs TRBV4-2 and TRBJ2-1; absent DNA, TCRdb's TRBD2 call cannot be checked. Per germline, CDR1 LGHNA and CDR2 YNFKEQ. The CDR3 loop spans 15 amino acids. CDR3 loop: CASSQDSSSGNEQFF.

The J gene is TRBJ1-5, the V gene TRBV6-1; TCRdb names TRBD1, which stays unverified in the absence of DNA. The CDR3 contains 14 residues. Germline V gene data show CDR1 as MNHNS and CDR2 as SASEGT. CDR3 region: CASIGGGTNQPQHF.

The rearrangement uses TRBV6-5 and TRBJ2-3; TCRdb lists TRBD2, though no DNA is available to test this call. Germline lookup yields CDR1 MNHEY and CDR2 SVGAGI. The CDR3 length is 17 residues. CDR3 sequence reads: CASSSLRLAEHTDTQYF.

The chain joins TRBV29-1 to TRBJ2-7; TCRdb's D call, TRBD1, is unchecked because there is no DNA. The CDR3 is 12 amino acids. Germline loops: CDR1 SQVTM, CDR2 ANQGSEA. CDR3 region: CSATGKPYEQYF.

The CDR3 loop reads CASTATGPNYGYTF. The rearrangement joins TRBV7-2 to TRBJ1-2; as DNA is missing, the TRBD1 call by TCRdb cannot be tested. The germline gives CDR1 SGHTA, CDR2 FQGNSA. This CDR3 is 14 amino acids long.

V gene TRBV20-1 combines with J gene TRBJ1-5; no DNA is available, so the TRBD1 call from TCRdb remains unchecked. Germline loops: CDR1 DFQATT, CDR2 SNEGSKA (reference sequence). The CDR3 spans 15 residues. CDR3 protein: CSARDPQPSNQPQHF.

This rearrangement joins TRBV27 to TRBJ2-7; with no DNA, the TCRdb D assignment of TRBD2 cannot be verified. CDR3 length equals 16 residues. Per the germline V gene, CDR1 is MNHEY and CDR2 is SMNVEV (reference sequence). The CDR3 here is CASSLSVAGFSYEQYF.

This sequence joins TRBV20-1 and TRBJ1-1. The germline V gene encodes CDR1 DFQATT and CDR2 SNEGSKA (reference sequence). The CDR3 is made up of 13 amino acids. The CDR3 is CSAYEGGDTEAFF.

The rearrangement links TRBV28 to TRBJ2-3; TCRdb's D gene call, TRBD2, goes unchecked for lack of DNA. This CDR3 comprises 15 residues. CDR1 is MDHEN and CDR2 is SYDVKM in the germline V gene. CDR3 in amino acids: CASSLREPSTDTQYF.

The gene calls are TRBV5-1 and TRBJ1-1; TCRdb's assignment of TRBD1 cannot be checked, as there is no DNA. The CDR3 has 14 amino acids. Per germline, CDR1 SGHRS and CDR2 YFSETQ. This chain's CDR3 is CASSLTGESTEAFF.

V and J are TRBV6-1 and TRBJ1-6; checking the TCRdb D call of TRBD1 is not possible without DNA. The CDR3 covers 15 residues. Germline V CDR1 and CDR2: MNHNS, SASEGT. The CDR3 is CASSRGQGRHSPLHF.